This T cell receptor (beta chain) emerged from a study of identical twins. General observations from the study: Partial confounding of zero-insertion analyses by invariant MAIT and iNKT cells was possible. Cross-sectional statistical analysis was relied on for the conclusions, without the same donors being followed.

This clonotype appeared a few times. The antigen remains undetermined. After removal of 2 bases from V and 7 bases from J, the junction contained 8 bases not matched to a gene. The CDR3 totals 17 residues. One entry per CDR3 protein results from TCRdb running MiXCR on the 5' RACE reads. The sample lists roughly 350,000 distinct CDR3 sequences, around 9.7% seen once, with around 8.6% in the top ten. The clonotype originates from a woman between 50 and 59 years old in good health. The specimen sequenced was naive T cells sorted from blood. This chain joins TRBV23-1 and TRBJ2-1; TRBD2 matches at 13 bases. TRBV23-1 is given ORF status, its function remaining uncertain. CDR3 sequence reads: CASSQDHPGLAGNEQFF. The CDR3 coding sequence is TGCGCCAGCAGTCAAGATCATCCGGGACTAGCGGGAAATGAGCAGTTCTTC.